A single sample gave rise to the 26 T cell receptor beta chains below, sequenced in a study of T cell responses to AZD1222 COVID-19 vaccine. Profiled with immunoSEQ multiplex PCR; TCRdb holds only in-frame clones, not every one. The sample lists approximately 110,000 clones, about 85% occurring once. The sequences come from peripheral blood, collected on day 0 of AZD1222 vaccination. The receptors come from an adult in good health.

This clone has just one count. This sequence joins TRBV7-2 and TRBJ2-6, with D perhaps TRBD1 (7 bases). The CDR3 contains 17 residues. The germline gives CDR1 SGHTA, CDR2 FQGNSA. Trimming shortened V by 4 bases and J by 0 bases, and 13 bases separated the two germline ends. The CDR3 here is CASSYSQGGSGANVLTF. The CDR3 DNA follows: TGTGCCAGCAGCTATAGCCAGGGGGGCTCTGGGGCCAACGTCCTGACTTTC.

Here the CDR3 reads CASSRGTTGELFF. As DNA, the CDR3 is TGTGCCAGCAGCAGGGGTACCACCGGGGAGCTGTTTTTT. V and J are TRBV25-1 and TRBJ2-2, with D possibly matching TRBD1 (6 bases). Trimming pared 6 bases from V and 4 bases from J, leaving 9 bases between. The CDR3 runs 13 residues. CDR1 MGHDK and CDR2 SYGVNS come from the germline V gene.

This clone was found a few times. The chain is built from TRBV6-6 and TRBJ2-7; TRBD1 matches at 9 bases. Germline CDR1 and CDR2: MNHNY and SVGAGI (reference sequence). V shed 2 bases, J shed 1 base, and the junction held 6 bases outside the gene matches. This CDR3 has 16 residues. CDR3 sequence (DNA): TGTGCCAGCAGTTACCAGGACAGGGGAAAGTCCTACGAGCAGTACTTC. It is translated as CASSYQDRGKSYEQYF.

The chain combines TRBV7-9 with TRBJ2-2; no reliable D call. Germline CDR1 reads SEHNR; CDR2 reads FQNEAQ (reference sequence). CDR3 size: 13 residues. V gave up 1 base and J gave up 6 bases, with 6 bases separating them. CDR3 bases: TGTGCCAGCAGCTTAGTGGGTGCCGGGGAGCTGTTTTTT. Protein: CASSLVGAGELFF.

This chain joins TRBV10-3 and TRBJ2-2, with D uncertain. CDR1 is ENHRY, CDR2 SYGVKD, per germline. V lost 0 bases and J 6 bases, leaving 11 bases between the germline ends. This CDR3 is built from 15 residues. CDR3 coding DNA: TGTGCCATCAGTGAGTCGATTTCTGGGGCCGGGGAGCTGTTTTTT. The encoded protein is CAISESISGAGELFF.

The chain combines TRBV9 with TRBJ2-5, with 10 bases aligning to TRBD2. This CDR3 contains 15 residues. Germline assignment: CDR1 SGDLS and CDR2 YYNGEE. Trimming at V came to 4 bases and at J to 4 bases, leaving 7 bases not matched to a gene. CDR3 region: CASSYGLAERETQYF. CDR3 in DNA: TGTGCCAGCAGCTACGGACTAGCGGAGAGAGAGACCCAGTACTTC.

The chain employs TRBV28 and TRBJ1-5; D is uncertain. The CDR3 extends over 13 amino acids. Trimming took 4 bases from V and 4 from J, leaving 8 bases between them. Looked up from germline, CDR1 is MDHEN and CDR2 is SYDVKM. CDR3 region: CASSSGPNQPQHF. Written as DNA, the CDR3 is TGTGCCAGCAGTTCTGGTCCGAATCAGCCCCAGCATTTT.

The chain carries TRBV9 and TRBJ2-2; D not resolved. This CDR3 has 15 amino acids. In germline, CDR1 is SGDLS, CDR2 YYNGEE. The V and J ends lost 4 bases and 6 bases respectively, with 16 bases between them. The CDR3 region has the DNA TGTGCCAGCAGCCCCCGACACGTCCGGCCCGGGGAGCTGTTTTTT. The encoded protein is CASSPRHVRPGELFF. Combining the CDR3 with reference TRBV9 and TRBJ2-2 gives the whole variable domain DSGVTQTPKHLITATGQRVTLRCSPRSGDLSVYWYQQSLDQGLQFLIQYYNGEERAKGNILERFSAQQFPDLHSELNLSSLELGDSALYFCASSPRHVRPGELFFGEGSRLTVL.

The V and J genes are TRBV5-5 and TRBJ1-5; TRBD1 agrees at 9 bases. Germline loops: CDR1 SGHKS, CDR2 YYEKEE (reference sequence). Losses at the gene ends were 0 bases for V and 3 bases for J; bases not matched to a gene: 10. The CDR3 loop spans 18 amino acids. CDR3 in DNA: TGTGCCAGCAGCTTGGAACCACCGGGACAGGGCAACAATCAGCCCCAGCATTTT. This codes for CASSLEPPGQGNNQPQHF.

CDR3 nucleotides: TGTGCCAGCAGTGAAGCTGGGGGGGGAGAGGGAAGGGAAAAACTGTTTTTT. Its translation: CASSEAGGGEGREKLFF. The chain joins TRBV6-1 to TRBJ1-4, with D maybe TRBD1 (5 bases). The V gene lost 0 bases and the J gene lost 8 bases, with 19 bases spanning the gap. The CDR3 covers 17 residues. The germline CDR1 and CDR2 sequences are MNHNS and SASEGT.

This rearrangement joins TRBV19 to TRBJ2-3; D gene unclear. The CDR3 consists of 15 residues. V was cut by 1 base and J by 0 bases, with 8 bases left in between. The germline gives CDR1 LNHDA, CDR2 SQIVND (reference sequence). The CDR3 loop is CASSIGTTSTDTQYF. Here the CDR3 DNA reads TGTGCCAGTAGTATAGGGACCACTAGCACAGATACGCAGTATTTT.

This sequence joins TRBV7-2 and TRBJ2-7, with D possibly matching TRBD1 (5 bases). Germline values: CDR1 SGHTA, CDR2 FQGNSA. V lost 8 bases, J lost 3 bases, and 8 bases lay in between. The CDR3 is 11 amino acids. As DNA, the CDR3 is TGTGCCAGCCGACAGAACTACGAGCAGTACTTC. Residues: CASRQNYEQYF.

The chain recombines TRBV28 with TRBJ2-7; TRBD2 agrees at 8 bases. This CDR3 contains 23 residues. With V trimmed by 3 bases and J by 0 bases, 28 bases remained unmatched. Germline assignment: CDR1 MDHEN and CDR2 SYDVKM. CDR3 coding DNA: TGTGCCAGCAGTTTTTGGTTTGTCGGTGGGGGGCGAGTTGCCGGGACTAGCTCCTACGAGCAGTACTTC. It translates to CASSFWFVGGGRVAGTSSYEQYF.

The gene calls are TRBV30 and TRBJ1-1; no clear D. This CDR3 is 14 amino acids long. Germline values: CDR1 GTSNPN, CDR2 SVGIG (reference sequence). V lost 3 bases and J lost 2, with 13 bases in between. CDR3 sequence (DNA): TGTGCCTGGAGCACCGTCGGTGCTAACACTGAAGCTTTCTTT. As protein: CAWSTVGANTEAFF. Using reference TRBV30 and TRBJ1-1 for the parts outside the CDR3, the full variable domain is SQTIHQWPATLVQPVGSPLSLECTVEGTSNPNLYWYRQAAGRGLQLLFYSVGIGQISSEVPQNLSASRPQDRQFILSSKKLLLSDSGFYLCAWSTVGANTEAFFGQGTRLTVV.

The J gene is TRBJ2-7, the V gene TRBV5-4; D is unclear. Germline V gene sequence: CDR1 SGHNT, CDR2 YYREEE (reference sequence). With 8 bases removed from V and 2 bases from J, the gap between germline ends came to 2 bases. This CDR3 has 9 amino acids. The CDR3 nucleotides read TGTGCCAGAGCCTACGAGCAGTACTTC. This sequence encodes CARAYEQYF.

This sequence joins TRBV2 and TRBJ2-6, with TRBD2 as a possible D gene (7 bases). The V end was cut by 6 bases, the J end by 3 bases, with 15 bases between. Germline V gene lookup returns CDR1 SNHLY and CDR2 FYNNEI. The CDR3 length is 16 residues. Here the CDR3 DNA reads TGTGCCAGCAGAGGGGGGGTCAGGATTGGGGCCAACGTCCTGACTTTC. It yields the protein CASRGGVRIGANVLTF.

This clone was counted once. The V and J genes are TRBV27 and TRBJ2-7, with a possible D match to TRBD2 (5 bases). The CDR3 runs 13 residues. The germline V gene encodes CDR1 MNHEY and CDR2 SMNVEV (reference sequence). Trimming stripped 5 bases from V and 2 bases from J, with 10 bases between. CDR3 DNA sequence: TGTGCCAGCAGTCGGGGATCACCCTACGAGCAGTACTTC. Translation gives CASSRGSPYEQYF.

The rearrangement links TRBV4-1 to TRBJ1-4; D is undetermined. This CDR3 has 12 residues. CDR1 is MGHRA and CDR2 is YSYEKL in the germline V gene. V lost 0 bases and J 8 bases, leaving 4 bases between the germline ends. CDR3 coding DNA: TGCGCCAGCAGCCAAGAGGGGGAAAAACTGTTTTTT. Its protein is CASSQEGEKLFF.

In this sample, this clone turned up once. The chain recombines TRBV5-1 with TRBJ2-7; D remains unclear. There are 14 residues in the CDR3. Germline loops: CDR1 SGHRS, CDR2 YFSETQ. Trimming took 5 bases from V and 0 from J, leaving 12 bases between them. DNA for the CDR3: TGCGCCAGCAGACCCCCCGGGCTCTCCTACGAGCAGTACTTC. Translation gives CASRPPGLSYEQYF.

The chain is built from TRBV4-1 and TRBJ1-1; a possible D gene is TRBD1 (5 bases). Trimming left V 0 bases short and J 0 bases short, with 11 bases between. The CDR3 consists of 16 residues. Looked up from germline, CDR1 is MGHRA and CDR2 is YSYEKL. The CDR3 loop is CASSQDGATLNTEAFF. The DNA for the CDR3 is TGCGCCAGCAGCCAAGACGGGGCGACTTTGAACACTGAAGCTTTCTTT.

The V gene is TRBV30, the J gene TRBJ2-7; tentatively, D is TRBD1 (5 bases). The CDR3 length is 12 residues. Germline CDR1 GTSNPN, CDR2 SVGIG (reference sequence). Trimming removed 4 bases at V and 4 bases at J, with 11 bases between. The CDR3 protein is CAWKSGNYEQYF. DNA for the CDR3: TGTGCCTGGAAGTCAGGGAATTACGAGCAGTACTTC.

The rearrangement uses TRBV15 and TRBJ1-3, with a weak D call TRBD1 (5 bases). The CDR3 runs 14 residues. Trimming took off 0 bases at V and 4 bases at J, with 7 bases between the two ends. Germline V gives CDR1 LNHNV, CDR2 YYDKDF (reference sequence). The CDR3: CATSRERGGNTIYF. The CDR3 DNA is TGTGCCACCAGCAGAGAAAGGGGCGGAAACACCATATATTTT.

A single count supports this clone. V usage is TRBV19 and J usage is TRBJ1-6; 9 positions match TRBD1. This CDR3 has 15 residues. The germline V gene encodes CDR1 LNHDA and CDR2 SQIVND (reference sequence). The V gene end was trimmed by 7 bases and the J gene end by 6 bases; junction bases not matched to a gene: 7. CDR3 nucleotide sequence: TGTGCCAGTACGCAGACAGGGGGACCTAATTCACCCCTCCACTTT. Translating gives CASTQTGGPNSPLHF.

The CDR3 DNA is TGTGCCATCAGTGCGAGCGGGGCAGACTCCTACGAGCAGTACTTC. It codes for CAISASGADSYEQYF. V usage is TRBV10-3 and J usage is TRBJ2-7, with 7 bases identical to TRBD2. The CDR3 has 15 amino acids. Trimming took 4 bases from V and 0 from J; bases not matched to a gene: 6. Germline CDR1 is ENHRY and CDR2 is SYGVKD.

In nucleotides, the CDR3 is TGTGCCAGCAGCCAAACTAGAGGGTCCTACAATGAGCAGTTCTTC. The encoded protein is CASSQTRGSYNEQFF. The chain uses TRBV11-3 and TRBJ2-1; D perhaps matches TRBD2 (5 bases). The CDR3 sequence is 15 residues long. V was clipped by 5 bases and J by 1 base, with 12 bases between them. Germline V lookup: CDR1 SGHNT, CDR2 YENEEA.

J is TRBJ1-4 and V is TRBV20-1; D uncertain. Per germline, CDR1 DFQATT and CDR2 SNEGSKA (reference sequence). CDR3 length equals 11 residues. V dropped 3 bases and J dropped 8 bases, with 7 bases sitting between them. As DNA, the CDR3 is TGCAGTGCTAGGGGCAGAGAAAAACTGTTTTTT. Protein product: CSARGREKLFF.